This T cell receptor beta chain was sequenced in a study of blood T cells in healthy people across ages (dated by TCRdb to between 2014 and 2016). For context, the study as a whole: In model experiments, roughly one uniquely barcoded TCR beta cDNA molecule per two T cells was captured by template switching. To avoid experimental bias, donors of different ages were distributed randomly across sequencing lanes. The study measured age-related changes in TCR beta repertoire diversity using deep sequencing normalized with unique cDNA molecular identifiers. The donors were split into four age groups: young (average about 16 years), middle-aged (nearly 40), aged (about 62) and long-lived (approximately 89). Two additional independent replicas of 1 million unique cDNA reads from the same blood draw were analyzed for two donors (one aged 18 to 29 and one aged 80 or older).

The donors were roughly 39 Caucasian individuals from Russia, aged roughly 6 to 100 years, who were systemically healthy. Each donor gave around 9.9 milliliters of peripheral blood, collected into EDTA-treated Vacutainer tubes. PBMCs were isolated by Ficoll-Paque density-gradient centrifugation, with at least 6 million obtained per sample. Trizol reagent was used to extract total RNA from PBMCs, with at least 6 micrograms per sample. The percentages of naive CD45RAhigh/CD27high T cells were determined by flow cytometry on a PBMC aliquot from every donor. Study-level results and caveats: Donor CMV infection status was unknown, potentially confounding age-related changes in expanded clonotypes. Estimates of total diversity based on one million sequenced T cells were regarded as lower bounds and as underestimates. There was a strong correlation between observed TCR beta diversity and the percentage of naive T cells measured by flow cytometry. Conclusive comparison of naive and antigen-experienced compartments was prevented by the profiling of bulk unsorted PBMCs. Observed TCR beta diversity per million T cells fell roughly linearly with age, and a significant reduction was already apparent by age roughly 40. The long-lived group showed more naive CD4+ T cells, fewer expanded clones and increased TCR diversity than the aged group, suggesting age selection.

About this clonotype: There is no known antigen for this receptor. Base qualities are not provided; no much larger clone lies one nucleotide away.

The cysteine opens and the phenylalanine closes a CDR3 of 14 amino acids. Of the read, only the CDR3 DNA is kept; its 42 bases are in frame from base 1. V is cut by 9 bases and J by 3 bases, and the space between the germline ends is 18 bases. From the germline V gene (reference sequence), CDR1 is WNHNN and CDR2 is SYGVQD. Library preparation employed 5' RACE. The sequencer listed for this sample is Illumina HiSeq 2500. A second PCR of about 6 to 11 cycles was performed with a sample-barcoded 5' primer and a J-beta primer mix. A unique molecular identifier was introduced onto each TCR beta cDNA molecule by a template-switch 5' adaptor carrying 12 random nucleotides. Each sample yielded at least 2.5 million CDR3-containing paired-end reads. First-strand cDNA synthesis was performed from all RNA using the Mint cDNA synthesis kit, with priming by a TRBC-specific oligonucleotide. All cDNA was treated with uracil-DNA glycosylase and then went through a first 18-cycle PCR with the universal primers M1SS and BC2_uni_R. In the original analysis: Normalization of each sample was performed by random selection of 1 million high-quality reads, each carrying a distinct molecular identifier. Instead of being binned into consensus sequences, reads that shared molecular identifiers were thrown out. MiTCR, set to a Q25 quality threshold and the strictest error-elimination algorithm, was used for CDR3 identification, clonotype clustering and error correction. A nonparametric unseen species model with Euler transformation was used to estimate a lower bound on total TCR beta diversity. TCRdb cleaned the public reads at Q25 with fastp, built clones with MiXCR and kept in-frame beta chains. Each entry is one CDR3 protein sequence, shown with its most common DNA and genes. In this record, the V and J calls reflect TCRdb's handling and not the investigators' own analysis. The sample table shows 1.5 million to 2 million distinct CDR3 sequences, and approximately 30% are seen once. Together, the top ten hold about 8% of the sample.

Sequenced: blood. The TCR was taken from a woman aged 30 to 39 in good health. The chain uses TRBV10-1 and TRBJ2-7, and TRBD1 may be the D gene, going by 5 matching bases. The CDR3 protein: CARWGRLEFYEQYF. The DNA sequence is as follows: TGCGCCAGGTGGGGCAGACTCGAATTCTACGAGCAGTACTTC.